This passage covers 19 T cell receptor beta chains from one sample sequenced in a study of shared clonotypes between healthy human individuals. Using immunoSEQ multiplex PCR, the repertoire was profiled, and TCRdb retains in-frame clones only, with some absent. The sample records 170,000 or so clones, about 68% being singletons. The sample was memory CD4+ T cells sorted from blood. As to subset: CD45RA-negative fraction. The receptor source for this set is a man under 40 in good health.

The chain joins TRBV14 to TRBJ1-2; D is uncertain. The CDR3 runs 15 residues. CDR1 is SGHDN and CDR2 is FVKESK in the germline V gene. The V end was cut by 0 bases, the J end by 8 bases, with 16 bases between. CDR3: CASSQDRSARRGYTF. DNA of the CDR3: TGTGCCAGCAGCCAAGATAGGTCCGCGAGAAGGGGCTACACCTTC.

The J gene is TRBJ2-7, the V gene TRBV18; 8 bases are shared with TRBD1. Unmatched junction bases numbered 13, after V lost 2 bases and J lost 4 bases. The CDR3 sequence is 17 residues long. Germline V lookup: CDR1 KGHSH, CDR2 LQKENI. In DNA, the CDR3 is TGTGCCAGCTCACCATGGACAGGGAACCCCCTAGGGTACGAGCAGTACTTC. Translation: CASSPWTGNPLGYEQYF.

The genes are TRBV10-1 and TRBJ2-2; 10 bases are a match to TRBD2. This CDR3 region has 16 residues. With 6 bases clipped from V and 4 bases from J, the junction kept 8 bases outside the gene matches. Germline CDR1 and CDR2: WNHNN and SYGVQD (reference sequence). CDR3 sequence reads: CASSGLAEGRTGELFF. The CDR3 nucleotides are TGCGCCAGCAGCGGACTAGCGGAGGGGCGCACCGGGGAGCTGTTTTTT.

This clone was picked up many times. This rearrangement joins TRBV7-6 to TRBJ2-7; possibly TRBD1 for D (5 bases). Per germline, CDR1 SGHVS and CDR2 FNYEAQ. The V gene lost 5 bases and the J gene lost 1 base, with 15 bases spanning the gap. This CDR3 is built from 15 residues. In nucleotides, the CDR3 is TGTGCCAGCAGCAATACAGGAGACGTTTCCTACGAGCAGTACTTC. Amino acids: CASSNTGDVSYEQYF.

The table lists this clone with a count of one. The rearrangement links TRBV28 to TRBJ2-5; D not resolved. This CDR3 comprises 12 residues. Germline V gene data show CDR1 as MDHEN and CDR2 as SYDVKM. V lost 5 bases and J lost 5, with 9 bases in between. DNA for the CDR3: TGTGCCAGCAGTCTCCCGATGGAGACCCAGTACTTC. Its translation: CASSLPMETQYF.

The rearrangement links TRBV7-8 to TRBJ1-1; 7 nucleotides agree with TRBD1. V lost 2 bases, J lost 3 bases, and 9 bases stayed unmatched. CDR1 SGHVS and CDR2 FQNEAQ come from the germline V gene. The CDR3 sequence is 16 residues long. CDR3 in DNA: TGTGCCAGCAGCTTATCTGGGACAGCAGCTTACACTGAAGCTTTCTTT. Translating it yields CASSLSGTAAYTEAFF.

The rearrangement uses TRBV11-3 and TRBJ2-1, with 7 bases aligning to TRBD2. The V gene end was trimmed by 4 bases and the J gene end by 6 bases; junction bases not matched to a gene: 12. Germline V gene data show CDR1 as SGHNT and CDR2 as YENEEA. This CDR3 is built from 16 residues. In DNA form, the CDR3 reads TGTGCCAGCAGCTCCGGACTTGGCGGGGGTATCAATGAGCAGTTCTTC. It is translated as CASSSGLGGGINEQFF.

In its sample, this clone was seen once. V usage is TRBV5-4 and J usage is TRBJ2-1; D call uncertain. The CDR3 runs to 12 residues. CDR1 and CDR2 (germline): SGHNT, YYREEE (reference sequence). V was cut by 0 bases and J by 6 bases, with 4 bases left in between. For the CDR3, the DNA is TGTGCCAGCAGCTTGGACCTCAATGAGCAGTTCTTC. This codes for CASSLDLNEQFF.

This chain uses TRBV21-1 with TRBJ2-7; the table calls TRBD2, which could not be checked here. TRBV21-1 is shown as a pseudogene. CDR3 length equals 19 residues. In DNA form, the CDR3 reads TGTGCCAGCAGCAAAGAATACCCGACTAGCGGGATTTTTTCCTACGAGCAGTACTTC. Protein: CASSKEYPTSGIFSYEQYF.

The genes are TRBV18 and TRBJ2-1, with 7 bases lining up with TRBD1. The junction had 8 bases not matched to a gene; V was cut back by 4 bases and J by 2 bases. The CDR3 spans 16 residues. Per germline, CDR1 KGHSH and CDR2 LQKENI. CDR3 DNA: TGTGCCAGCTCACTATTACCGGGACAGACCTACAATGAGCAGTTCTTC. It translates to CASSLLPGQTYNEQFF.

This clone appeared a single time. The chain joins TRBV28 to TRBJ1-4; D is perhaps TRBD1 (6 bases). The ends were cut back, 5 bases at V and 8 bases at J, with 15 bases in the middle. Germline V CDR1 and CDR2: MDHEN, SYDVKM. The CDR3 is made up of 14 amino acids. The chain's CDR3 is CASSPTGTPEKLFF. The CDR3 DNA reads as TGTGCCAGCAGTCCGACCGGGACACCGGAAAAACTGTTTTTT.

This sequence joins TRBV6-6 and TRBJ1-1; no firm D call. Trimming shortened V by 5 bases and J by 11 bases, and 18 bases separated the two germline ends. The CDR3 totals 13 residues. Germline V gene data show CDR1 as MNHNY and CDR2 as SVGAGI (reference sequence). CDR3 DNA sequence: TGTGCCAGCAGTGTCAACGAGGTTAATGGGGCTTTCTTT. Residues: CASSVNEVNGAFF.

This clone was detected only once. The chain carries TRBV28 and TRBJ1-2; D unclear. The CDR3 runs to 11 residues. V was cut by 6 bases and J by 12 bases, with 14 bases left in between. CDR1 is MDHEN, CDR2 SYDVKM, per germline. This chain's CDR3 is CASRVNGGDTF. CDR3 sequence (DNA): TGTGCCAGCAGAGTAAACGGAGGAGACACCTTC.

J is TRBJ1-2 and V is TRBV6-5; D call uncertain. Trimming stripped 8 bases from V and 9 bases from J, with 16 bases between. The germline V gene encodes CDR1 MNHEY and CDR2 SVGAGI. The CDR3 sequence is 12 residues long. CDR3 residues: CASGITGSSYTF. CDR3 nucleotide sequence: TGTGCCAGCGGAATCACCGGCAGTAGCTACACCTTC.

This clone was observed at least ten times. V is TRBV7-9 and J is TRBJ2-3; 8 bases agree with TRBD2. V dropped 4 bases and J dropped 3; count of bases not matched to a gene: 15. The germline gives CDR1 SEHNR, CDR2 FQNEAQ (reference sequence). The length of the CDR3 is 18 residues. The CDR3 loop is CASSSRVTSSGGTDTQYF. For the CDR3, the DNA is TGTGCCAGCAGCTCACGCGTGACTAGTTCGGGAGGGACAGATACGCAGTATTTT. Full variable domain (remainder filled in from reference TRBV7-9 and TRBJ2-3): DTGVSQNPRHKITKRGQNVTFRCDPISEHNRLYWYRQTLGQGPEFLTYFQNEAQLEKSRLLSDRFSAERPKGSFSTLEIQRTEQGDSAMYLCASSSRVTSSGGTDTQYFGPGTRLTVL.

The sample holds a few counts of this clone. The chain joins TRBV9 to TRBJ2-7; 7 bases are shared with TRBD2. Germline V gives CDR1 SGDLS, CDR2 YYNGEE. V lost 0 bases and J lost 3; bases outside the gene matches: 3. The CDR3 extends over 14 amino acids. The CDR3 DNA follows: TGTGCCAGCAGCGTAGCGGCTAGCGGCTACGAGCAGTACTTC. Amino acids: CASSVAASGYEQYF.

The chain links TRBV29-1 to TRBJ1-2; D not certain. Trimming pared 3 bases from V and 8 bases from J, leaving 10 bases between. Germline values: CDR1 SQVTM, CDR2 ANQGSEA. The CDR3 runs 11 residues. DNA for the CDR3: TGCAGCGTTGAGGTTTACAAGGGCTACACCTTC. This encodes CSVEVYKGYTF.

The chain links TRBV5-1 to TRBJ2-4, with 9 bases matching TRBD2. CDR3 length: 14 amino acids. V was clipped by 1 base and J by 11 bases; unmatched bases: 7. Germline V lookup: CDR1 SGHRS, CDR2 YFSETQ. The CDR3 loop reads CASSLMAGGPLQYF. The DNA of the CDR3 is TGCGCCAGCAGCTTGATGGCGGGAGGGCCGCTTCAGTACTTC.

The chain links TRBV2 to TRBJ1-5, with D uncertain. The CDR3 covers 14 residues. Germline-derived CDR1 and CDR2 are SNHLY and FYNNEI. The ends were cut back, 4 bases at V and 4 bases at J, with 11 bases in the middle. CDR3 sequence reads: CASSGETINQPQHF. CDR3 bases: TGTGCCAGCAGTGGTGAGACAATTAATCAGCCCCAGCATTTT.